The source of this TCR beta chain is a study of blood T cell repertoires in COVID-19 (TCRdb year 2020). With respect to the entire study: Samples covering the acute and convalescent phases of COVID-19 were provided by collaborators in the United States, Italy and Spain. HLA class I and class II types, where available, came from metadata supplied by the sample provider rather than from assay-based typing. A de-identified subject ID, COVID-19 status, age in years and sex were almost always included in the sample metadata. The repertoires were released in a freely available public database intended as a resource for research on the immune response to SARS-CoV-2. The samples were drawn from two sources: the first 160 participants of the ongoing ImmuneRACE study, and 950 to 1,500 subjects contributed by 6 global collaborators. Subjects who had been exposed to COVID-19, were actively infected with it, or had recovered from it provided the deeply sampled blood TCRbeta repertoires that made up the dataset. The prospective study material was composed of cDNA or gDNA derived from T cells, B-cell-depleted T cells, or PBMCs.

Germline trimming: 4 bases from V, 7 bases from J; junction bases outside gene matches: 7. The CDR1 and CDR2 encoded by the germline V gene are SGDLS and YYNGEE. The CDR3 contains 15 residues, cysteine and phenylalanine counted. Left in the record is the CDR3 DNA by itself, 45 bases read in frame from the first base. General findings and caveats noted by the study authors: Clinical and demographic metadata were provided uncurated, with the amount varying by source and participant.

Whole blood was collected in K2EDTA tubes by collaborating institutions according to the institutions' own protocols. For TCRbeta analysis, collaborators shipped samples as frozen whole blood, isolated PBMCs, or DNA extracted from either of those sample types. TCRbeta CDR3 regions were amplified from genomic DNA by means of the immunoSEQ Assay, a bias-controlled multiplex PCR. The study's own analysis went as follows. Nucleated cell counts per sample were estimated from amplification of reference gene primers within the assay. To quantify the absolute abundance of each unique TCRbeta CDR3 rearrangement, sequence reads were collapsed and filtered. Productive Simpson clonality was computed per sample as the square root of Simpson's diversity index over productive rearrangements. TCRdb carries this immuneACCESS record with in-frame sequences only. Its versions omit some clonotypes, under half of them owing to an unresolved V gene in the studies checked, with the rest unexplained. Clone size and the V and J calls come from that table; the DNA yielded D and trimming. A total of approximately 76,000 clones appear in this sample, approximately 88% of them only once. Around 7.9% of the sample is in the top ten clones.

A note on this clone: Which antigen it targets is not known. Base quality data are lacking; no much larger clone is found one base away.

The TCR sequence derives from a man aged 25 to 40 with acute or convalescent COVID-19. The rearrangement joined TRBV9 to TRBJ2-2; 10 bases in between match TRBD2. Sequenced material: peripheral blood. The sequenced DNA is TGTGCCAGCAGCCCCGGGACTAGCGATTTCGGGGAGCTGTTTTTT. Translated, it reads CASSPGTSDFGELFF.